This T cell receptor (beta chain) was recorded in a study of tumor-infiltrating lymphocytes in primary liver carcinoma. Starting from 400 to 500 ng of total RNA, TCR beta cDNA was produced with a primer in the constant region. For TCR beta, libraries were produced by three nested multiplex PCR rounds using slightly modified ARM-PCR. Two initial PCR rounds of about 10 cycles each paired TRBV1-TRBV30 forward primers with a C-beta reverse primer. TCRdb passed the multiplex PCR reads through MiXCR, listing each CDR3 protein once. The repertoire holds roughly 100,000 distinct CDR3 sequences, with 69% as singletons. Turning to this clonotype: As yet, its antigen is unknown. The CDR3 carries no conserved terminal phenylalanine or tryptophan, so it likely arises from a read error.

Germline V CDR1 and CDR2: MNHNS, SASEGT. The CDR3 runs 15 residues. The J segment lost 5 bases and the V segment lost 4 bases, leaving 9 bases of the junction unmatched. Whole-study results and caveats: Significantly greater top-250-clone fractions characterized tumors relative to blood (p = 0.039).

Starting material for RNA and DNA co-extraction consisted of about 17-32 mg of unsorted bulk tissue. The chain combines TRBV6-1 with TRBJ2-7; 9 nucleotides line up with TRBD2. The receptor was derived from a woman aged 55-75 years with primary liver carcinoma and hepatitis B virus infection. Sequenced: liver tumor tissue from sampling region 5. Subset denoted: tumor region T5, tumor centre. This chain's CDR3 is CASSGRTSVTHEQYI. Here the CDR3 DNA reads TGTGCCAGCAGTGGACGGACTAGCGTCACCCACGAGCAGTACATC.